Listed here is a single T cell receptor beta chain. The antigen is unknown. Indicated time point: patch test 1, 2 weeks after DPC sensitization. The treatment here: therapeutic diphenylcyclopropenone sensitization with weekly scalp DPC. This specimen belongs to a study of human T cells and chemical hapten exposure. Study-wide results and limits: Large CDR3 similarity clusters arose significantly more often from expanded TCRs than from controls.

CDR1 and CDR2 from the germline V gene are SGHAT and FQNNGV. The J segment lost 5 bases and the V segment lost 6 bases, leaving 10 bases of the junction unmatched. The CDR3 covers 14 residues. It was the library that attached unique molecular identifiers to individual cDNA molecules. TCRdb re-called the RACE reads with MiXCR, one entry per CDR3 protein. The table shows fewer than 100,000 distinct CDR3 sequences, with about an eighth occurring only once. This TCR derives from a woman aged 40 to 49 with alopecia areata. Some clones in this sample may be carry-over from other donors' samples. The gene calls are TRBV11-2 and TRBJ2-7, with 7 bases fitting TRBD1. Source: whole blood, taken in connection with sensitization to the hapten diphenylcyclopropenone (DPC). For the CDR3, the DNA is TGTGCCAGCAGTCATAACAGGGGCGGCGACGAGCAGTACTTC. As protein: CASSHNRGGDEQYF.